The next 29 T cell receptor beta chains were all read from a single sample in a study of T-cell reconstitution after alpha-beta-depleted transplantation in children. Unique molecular identifiers tagged the TCRbeta library. TCRdb used MiXCR to reprocess the PCR reads, holding one entry per CDR3 protein. This sample has tens of thousands of distinct CDR3 sequences, with around 53% found just once. This sample comprised peripheral blood, obtained before TCRalphabeta/CD19-depleted stem cell transplant. The receptors here all came from a boy in the first two years of life with SCID, due to receive a stem cell transplant.

This clonotype was observed a handful of times. This sequence joins TRBV20-1 and TRBJ2-5; TRBD1 agrees at 8 bases. Germline CDR1 is DFQATT and CDR2 is SNEGSKA (reference sequence). J was trimmed by 5 bases and V by 1 base; bases with no gene match: 9. The CDR3 spans 15 residues. The CDR3 region is CSARVPGQESETQYF. CDR3 DNA sequence: TGCAGTGCTAGAGTCCCGGGACAGGAATCGGAGACCCAGTACTTC.

For this clonotype: The junction does not match germline at one end; this may be a read error. The chain is built from TRBV20-1 and TRBJ2-2; D ambiguous. Germline CDR1 and CDR2: DFQATT and SNEGSKA (reference sequence). The CDR3 extends over 12 amino acids. CDR3: CRARSGTGELFF. CDR3 sequence (DNA): TGCCGTGCCAGGTCGGGCACCGGGGAGCTGTTTTTT.

The chain is built from TRBV5-1 and TRBJ2-5, with D uncertain. CDR1 is SGHRS and CDR2 is YFSETQ in the germline V gene. V shed 0 bases and J shed 2 bases, with 11 bases lying between them. This CDR3 contains 15 residues. CDR3 sequence: CASSLATGPQETQYF. The DNA for the CDR3 is TGCGCCAGCAGCTTGGCGACGGGCCCTCAAGAGACCCAGTACTTC.

This clonotype was seen more than once but under ten times. The chain links TRBV7-8 to TRBJ2-7, with D perhaps TRBD2 (5 bases). CDR1 and CDR2 from the germline V gene are SGHVS and FQNEAQ. The CDR3 sequence is 13 residues long. Trimming took off 8 bases at V and 6 bases at J, with 17 bases between the two ends. CDR3 coding DNA: TGTGCCAGCTCCCCCGGGGAAGGAACCGAGCAGTACTTC. Protein sequence: CASSPGEGTEQYF.

This clonotype has a count of ten or more. The chain links TRBV6-1 to TRBJ2-7; 10 bases map to TRBD1. The V and J ends lost 11 bases and 5 bases, in that order; junction bases with no gene match: 9. The CDR3 sequence is 13 residues long. The germline gives CDR1 MNHNS, CDR2 SASEGT. CDR3 coding DNA: TGTGCCGGCTCCGGGACAGGGGTTGACGAGCAGTACTTC. Amino acid sequence: CAGSGTGVDEQYF.

This clonotype was found many times. The V gene is TRBV4-1, the J gene TRBJ2-1; possibly TRBD2 for D (7 bases). The CDR3 has 15 residues. With 2 bases removed from V and 8 bases from J, the gap between germline ends came to 16 bases. CDR1 is MGHRA, CDR2 YSYEKL, per germline. This chain's CDR3 is CASSQRGGIAYEQFF. Written as DNA, the CDR3 is TGCGCCAGCAGCCAAAGGGGGGGGATAGCGTATGAGCAGTTCTTC.

The rearrangement links TRBV10-3 to TRBJ2-1, with a possible D match to TRBD1 (6 bases). CDR3 size: 14 residues. The germline V gene has CDR1 ENHRY and CDR2 SYGVKD. Trimming stripped 5 bases from V and 7 bases from J, with 15 bases between. This CDR3 is CAISSGAGGNEQFF. In DNA form, the CDR3 reads TGTGCCATCAGTTCAGGGGCAGGTGGGAATGAGCAGTTCTTC.

In this sample, this clonotype turned up a few times. This rearrangement joins TRBV5-1 to TRBJ2-1; 13 nucleotides line up with TRBD2. Germline V CDR1 and CDR2: SGHRS, YFSETQ. V shed 0 bases, J shed 2 bases, and the junction held 2 bases outside the gene matches. CDR3 length: 17 residues. The CDR3 DNA sequence: TGCGCCAGCAGCTTGGGTACTAGCGGGGGGGCCTACAATGAGCAGTTCTTC. Amino acids: CASSLGTSGGAYNEQFF.

This clonotype showed up many times. The chain is built from TRBV7-8 and TRBJ1-5; D call uncertain. From germline, CDR1 is SGHVS and CDR2 FQNEAQ. Trimming pared 1 base from V and 3 bases from J, leaving 10 bases between. The CDR3 sequence is 15 residues long. The CDR3 sequence: CASSLVWAANQPQHF. CDR3 in DNA: TGTGCCAGCAGCTTAGTATGGGCAGCCAATCAGCCCCAGCATTTT.

The chain carries TRBV5-1 and TRBJ1-1, with a tentative D call TRBD1 (5 bases). Germline V gene sequence: CDR1 SGHRS, CDR2 YFSETQ. The V end was cut by 4 bases, the J end by 0 bases, with 16 bases between. The CDR3 has 16 residues. CDR3 sequence reads: CASSPGGILMNTEAFF. DNA for the CDR3: TGCGCCAGCAGCCCGGGGGGGATCCTTATGAACACTGAAGCTTTCTTT.

The J gene is TRBJ2-7, the V gene TRBV6-2 or TRBV6-3, with D perhaps matching TRBD2 (5 bases). This CDR3 is 15 amino acids long. The germline CDR1 and CDR2 sequences are MNHEY and SVGEGT. The V and J ends lost 4 bases and 2 bases respectively, with 15 bases between them. CDR3 DNA: TGTGCCAGCAGTTTGGTGTCTAGCCGCGCCTACGAGCAGTACTTC. It codes for CASSLVSSRAYEQYF.

This clonotype was picked up one time. The chain combines TRBV7-9 with TRBJ2-1; 7 bases fit TRBD2. This CDR3 spans 12 amino acids. Trimming cost V 4 bases and J 8 bases; bases outside gene matches: 2. The V gene's germline CDR1 is SEHNR and CDR2 FQNEAQ (reference sequence). This CDR3 reads CASSSGRDEQFF. In DNA form, the CDR3 reads TGTGCCAGCAGCTCAGGGAGGGATGAGCAGTTCTTC.

The chain is built from TRBV5-1 and TRBJ2-6; 7 bases are shared with TRBD1. The CDR3 loop spans 16 amino acids. J was trimmed by 0 bases and V by 3 bases; bases with no gene match: 3. Germline CDR1 reads SGHRS; CDR2 reads YFSETQ. CDR3 amino acids: CASSSRQGSGANVLTF. DNA for the CDR3: TGCGCCAGCAGCTCCCGACAGGGCTCTGGGGCCAACGTCCTGACTTTC.

This chain connects TRBV20-1 to TRBJ1-2; no reliable D call. The CDR3 totals 12 residues. Looked up from germline, CDR1 is DFQATT and CDR2 is SNEGSKA (reference sequence). Trimming left V 2 bases short and J 5 bases short, with 9 bases between. CDR3 sequence: CSARPRLYGYTF. In nucleotides, the CDR3 is TGCAGTGCTAGACCCCGGCTATATGGCTACACCTTC.

The chain joins TRBV7-6 to TRBJ2-7; 11 bases match TRBD2. CDR3 size: 15 residues. J was trimmed by 2 bases and V by 4 bases; bases with no gene match: 4. Germline CDR1 and CDR2: SGHVS and FNYEAQ. The CDR3 nucleotides are TGTGCCAGCAGCTCTACTAGCGGGGGTACCTACGAGCAGTACTTC. As protein: CASSSTSGGTYEQYF.

The chain carries TRBV29-1 and TRBJ2-1; 14 nucleotides match TRBD2. CDR1 and CDR2 (germline): SQVTM, ANQGSEA. The CDR3 has 16 amino acids. The ends lost 4 bases at V and 2 bases at J; junction bases unmatched: 4. CDR3 loop: CSVGGLAGEAYNEQFF. The CDR3, as DNA: TGCAGCGTTGGGGGACTAGCGGGAGAGGCCTACAATGAGCAGTTCTTC.

This clonotype was counted only a few times. V and J are TRBV24-1 and TRBJ2-7; 7 bases map to TRBD1. Germline assignment: CDR1 KGHDR and CDR2 SFDVKD. This CDR3 is 15 amino acids long. Trimming removed 3 bases from V and 2 bases from J; junction bases left unmatched: 6. CDR3 nucleotide sequence: TGTGCCACCAGTGATATCCGAGGACAGGCCTACGAGCAGTACTTC. Residues: CATSDIRGQAYEQYF.

The chain carries TRBV27 and TRBJ1-5; D unclear. The CDR3 is 12 amino acids. From germline, CDR1 is MNHEY and CDR2 SMNVEV (reference sequence). The germline V and J ends were trimmed by 9 bases and 1 base, with 7 bases remaining between them. The CDR3 coding sequence is TGTGCCAGGACGGCGAGCAATCAGCCCCAGCATTTT. Translation: CARTASNQPQHF.

The table lists this clonotype with a few counts. The chain combines TRBV5-6 with TRBJ2-1, with TRBD2 matching 8 bases. Trimming removed 3 bases from V and 3 bases from J; junction bases left unmatched: 5. Germline CDR1 and CDR2: SGHDT and YYEEEE. The CDR3 is 15 residues long. The DNA for the CDR3 is TGTGCCAGCAGCTACCTGACTAGCGACTACAATGAGCAGTTCTTC. This translates into CASSYLTSDYNEQFF.

In DNA form, the CDR3 reads TGTGCCAGCAGCCGGTTTCCATACGAGCAGTACTTC. Amino acids: CASSRFPYEQYF. The J gene is TRBJ2-7, the V gene TRBV2, with D unresolved. V dropped 6 bases and J dropped 4 bases, with 10 bases sitting between them. The CDR3 totals 12 residues. Germline CDR1 and CDR2: SNHLY and FYNNEI.

There are a few counts of this clonotype. The chain joins TRBV11-2 to TRBJ1-4; 7 nucleotides line up with TRBD1. J was trimmed by 8 bases and V by 6 bases; bases with no gene match: 12. The V gene's germline CDR1 is SGHAT and CDR2 FQNNGV. This CDR3 comprises 15 residues. Here the CDR3 reads CASRPNRGGEEKLFF. In DNA form, the CDR3 reads TGTGCCAGCAGACCCAACAGGGGAGGGGAAGAAAAACTGTTTTTT.

J is TRBJ2-1 and V is TRBV6-1; 12 bases align to TRBD2. The germline V gene encodes CDR1 MNHNS and CDR2 SASEGT. V gave up 4 bases and J gave up 8 bases; unmatched junction bases: 6. CDR3 size: 15 residues. CDR3 amino acids: CASSGLAGGSDEQFF. CDR3 sequence (DNA): TGTGCCAGCAGTGGCCTAGCGGGGGGGTCAGATGAGCAGTTCTTC.

This clonotype was seen more than once but under ten times. The CDR3 here is CSARSTSGGAETGELFF. The CDR3 nucleotides read TGCAGTGCTAGGTCTACTAGTGGGGGGGCGGAAACCGGGGAGCTGTTTTTT. J is TRBJ2-2 and V is TRBV20-1; the D gene is possibly TRBD2 (7 bases). Germline CDR1 reads DFQATT; CDR2 reads SNEGSKA (reference sequence). CDR3 size: 17 residues. V was shortened by 3 bases and J by 5 bases, with 22 bases between the two germline ends.

This clonotype ranks as large. This rearrangement joins TRBV7-3 to TRBJ2-3; 10 nucleotides align to TRBD2. CDR1 is SGHTA, CDR2 FQGTGA, per germline. The CDR3 covers 15 residues. The V and J ends lost 2 bases and 1 base, in that order; junction bases with no gene match: 0. CDR3 DNA sequence: TGTGCCAGCAGCTTACTAGCGGGGGGCACAGATACGCAGTATTTT. This translates into CASSLLAGGTDTQYF.

The gene calls are TRBV11-1 and TRBJ2-5; TRBD2 matches at 8 bases. The CDR3 spans 18 residues. The germline V gene has CDR1 SGHAT and CDR2 FQDESV (reference sequence). V lost 2 bases and J lost 5; bases outside the gene matches: 16. The CDR3, as DNA: TGTGCCAGCAGCTTAAATCCTAGCGGGCCCCGAGGCGGGGAGACCCAGTACTTC. It translates to CASSLNPSGPRGGETQYF.

This chain uses TRBV2 with TRBJ2-2; perhaps TRBD2 as D (6 bases). The CDR3 spans 16 residues. The germline V gene has CDR1 SNHLY and CDR2 FYNNEI. V was trimmed by 0 bases and J by 5 bases, leaving 13 bases between them. CDR3 loop: CASSEADGGWTGELFF. The CDR3 DNA is TGTGCCAGCAGTGAAGCAGATGGAGGGTGGACCGGGGAGCTGTTTTTT.

This clonotype was detected a few times. The chain is built from TRBV12-3 or TRBV12-4 and TRBJ1-1; 9 bases line up with TRBD1. This CDR3 region has 14 residues. Trimming removed 8 bases from V and 4 bases from J; junction bases left unmatched: 8. The CDR3 coding sequence is TGTGCCAGCGGAGCCGGGACAGGGCCCACTGAAGCTTTCTTT. It codes for CASGAGTGPTEAFF.

The V call is TRBV27, the J call TRBJ2-1, with 8 bases fitting TRBD1. From germline, CDR1 is MNHEY and CDR2 SMNVEV (reference sequence). The ends lost 4 bases at V and 8 bases at J; junction bases unmatched: 4. This CDR3 has 13 residues. DNA for the CDR3: TGTGCCAGCAGTTCAGGGGGCCGGGATGAGCAGTTCTTC. Its translation: CASSSGGRDEQFF.

The chain employs TRBV29-1 and TRBJ2-7; the match to TRBD1 covers 8 bases. Losses at the gene ends were 0 bases for V and 4 bases for J; bases not matched to a gene: 17. Germline V gene lookup returns CDR1 SQVTM and CDR2 ANQGSEA. This CDR3 comprises 18 residues. Here the CDR3 reads CSVEDESPGQGGLYEQYF. The CDR3 coding sequence is TGCAGCGTTGAAGATGAAAGCCCCGGACAGGGAGGACTATACGAGCAGTACTTC.